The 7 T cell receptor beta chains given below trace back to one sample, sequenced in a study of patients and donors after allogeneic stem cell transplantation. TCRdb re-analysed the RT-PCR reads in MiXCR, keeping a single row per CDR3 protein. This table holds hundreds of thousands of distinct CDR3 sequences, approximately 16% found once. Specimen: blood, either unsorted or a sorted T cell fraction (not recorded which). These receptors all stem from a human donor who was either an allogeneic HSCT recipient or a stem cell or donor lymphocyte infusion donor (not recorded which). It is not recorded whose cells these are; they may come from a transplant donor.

DNA for the CDR3: TGCGCCAGCAGCCAAGGGATCCCCTGGACTGGGGCCAACGTCCTGACTTTC. This encodes CASSQGIPWTGANVLTF. This sequence joins TRBV4-3 and TRBJ2-6; no reliable D call. The V end was cut by 1 base, the J end by 2 bases, with 12 bases between. The CDR3 runs to 17 residues. Germline V gene sequence: CDR1 LGHNA, CDR2 YSLEER.

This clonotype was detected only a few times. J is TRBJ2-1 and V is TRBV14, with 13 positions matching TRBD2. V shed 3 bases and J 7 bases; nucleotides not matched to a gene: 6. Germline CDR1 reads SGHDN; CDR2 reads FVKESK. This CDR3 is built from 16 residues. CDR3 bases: TGTGCCAGCAGCCACAAGGGGACTAGCGGGAAAAATGAGCAGTTCTTC. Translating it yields CASSHKGTSGKNEQFF.

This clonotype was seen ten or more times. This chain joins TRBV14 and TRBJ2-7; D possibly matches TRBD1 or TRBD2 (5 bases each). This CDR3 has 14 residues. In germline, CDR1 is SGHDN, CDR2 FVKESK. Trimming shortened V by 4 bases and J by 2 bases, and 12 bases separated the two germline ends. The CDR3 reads CASSRYGTTYEQYF. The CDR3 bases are TGTGCCAGCAGCCGCTATGGGACCACCTACGAGCAGTACTTC.

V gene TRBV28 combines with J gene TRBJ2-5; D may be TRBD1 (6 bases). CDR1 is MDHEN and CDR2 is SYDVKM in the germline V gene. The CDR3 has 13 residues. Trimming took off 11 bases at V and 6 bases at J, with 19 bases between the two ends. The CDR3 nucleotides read TGTGCCGGCACCCTCACAGGGAAACAGACCCAGTACTTC. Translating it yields CAGTLTGKQTQYF. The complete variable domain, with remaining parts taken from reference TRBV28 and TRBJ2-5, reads DVKVTQSSRYLVKRTGEKVFLECVQDMDHENMFWYRQDPGLGLRLIYFSYDVKMKEKGDIPEGYSVSREKKERFSLILESASTNQTSMYLCAGTLTGKQTQYFGPGTRLLVL.

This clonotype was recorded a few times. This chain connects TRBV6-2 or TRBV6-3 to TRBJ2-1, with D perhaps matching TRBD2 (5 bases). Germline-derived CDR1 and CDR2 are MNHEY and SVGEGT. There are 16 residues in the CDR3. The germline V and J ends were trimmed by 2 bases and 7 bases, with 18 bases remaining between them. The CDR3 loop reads CASSYGPGSPGNEQFF. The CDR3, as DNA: TGTGCCAGCAGTTACGGTCCGGGCAGTCCGGGGAATGAGCAGTTCTTC.

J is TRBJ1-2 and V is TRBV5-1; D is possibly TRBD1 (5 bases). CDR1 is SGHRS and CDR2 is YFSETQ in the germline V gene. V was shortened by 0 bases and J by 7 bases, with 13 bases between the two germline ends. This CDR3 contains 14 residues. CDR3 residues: CASSLGQLLPGYTF. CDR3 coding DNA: TGCGCCAGCAGCTTGGGACAGCTCCTGCCTGGCTACACCTTC.

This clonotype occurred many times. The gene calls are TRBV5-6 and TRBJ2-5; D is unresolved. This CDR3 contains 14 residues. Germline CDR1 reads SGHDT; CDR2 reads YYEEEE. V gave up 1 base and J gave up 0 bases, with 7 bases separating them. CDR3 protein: CASSLISYQETQYF. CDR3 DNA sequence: TGTGCCAGCAGCTTGATAAGTTACCAAGAGACCCAGTACTTC.